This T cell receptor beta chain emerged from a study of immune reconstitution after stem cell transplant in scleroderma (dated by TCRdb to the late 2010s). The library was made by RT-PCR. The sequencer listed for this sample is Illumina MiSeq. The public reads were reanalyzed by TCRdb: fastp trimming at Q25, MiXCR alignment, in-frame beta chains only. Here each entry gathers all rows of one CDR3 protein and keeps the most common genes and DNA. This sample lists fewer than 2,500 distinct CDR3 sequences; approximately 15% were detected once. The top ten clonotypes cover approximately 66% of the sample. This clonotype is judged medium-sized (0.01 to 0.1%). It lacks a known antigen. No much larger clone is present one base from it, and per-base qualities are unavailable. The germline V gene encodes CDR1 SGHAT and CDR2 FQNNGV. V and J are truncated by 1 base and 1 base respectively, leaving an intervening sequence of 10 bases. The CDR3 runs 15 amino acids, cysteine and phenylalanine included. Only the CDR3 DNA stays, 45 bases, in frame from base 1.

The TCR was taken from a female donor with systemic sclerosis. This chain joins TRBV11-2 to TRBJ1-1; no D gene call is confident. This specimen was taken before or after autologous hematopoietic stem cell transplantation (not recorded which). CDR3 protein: CASSLVSRWNTEAFF. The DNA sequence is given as TGTGCCAGCAGCTTAGTATCCAGGTGGAACACTGAAGCTTTCTTT.